Listed below are T cell receptor beta chains from one sample, sequenced in a study of PD-L1 blockade in urothelial cancer. Sequencing used immunoSEQ multiplex PCR; TCRdb keeps in-frame clones, though not all of them. The table lists tens of thousands of clones, roughly 90% of them singletons, with roughly 5.7% in the top ten. The material was PBMCs, obtained around atezolizumab (anti-PD-L1) treatment. These receptors were obtained from a woman aged 70-85 years with urothelial cancer. Each CDR3 is given with its conserved first and last residue. A D gene is named only where the DNA matches it firmly. Size is omitted from some rows. Given values are once, few, many or a class for expanded clones.

CDR3 DNA	CDR3 protein	V gene	clone size	J gene	CDR3 length	D gene
TGCGCCAGCAGCCAAGTCGCTAGCGGGGGAAACACCGGGGAGCTGTTTTTT	CASSQVASGGNTGELFF	TRBV4-3	NA	TRBJ2-2	17	TRBD2
TGCGCCAGCAGCTTGGACGGACAGGGGTACGAGCAGTACTTC	CASSLDGQGYEQYF	TRBV5-1	NA	TRBJ2-7	14	TRBD1
TGTGCCAGCAGTGACATCATCGGGGCTCGCACTAGCGGGAGGGCCTACGAGCAGTACTTC	CASSDIIGARTSGRAYEQYF	TRBV6-1	NA	TRBJ2-7	20	TRBD2
TGTGCCAGCAGATTATACCGGGACAGCTCCTACGAGCAGTACTTC	CASRLYRDSSYEQYF	TRBV27	NA	TRBJ2-7	15	TRBD1
TGTGCCAGATCCCTCAGGGATGGCTACACCTTC	CARSLRDGYTF	TRBV2	NA	TRBJ1-2	11	NA
TGTGCCAGCAGTTACCGGGACAGAACCGGGGAGCTGTTTTTT	CASSYRDRTGELFF	TRBV6-5	NA	TRBJ2-2	14	TRBD1
TGTGCCAGCAGCCACTGGGGGCGCATCGAGCAGTACTTC	CASSHWGRIEQYF	TRBV14	NA	TRBJ2-7	13	NA
TGTGCCAGCACTAAACCAGGGGTCGACGAGCAGTACTTC	CASTKPGVDEQYF	TRBV6-5	NA	TRBJ2-7	13	NA
TGCGCCAGCAGCCGCACAGGGGAGTACACCGGGGAGCTGTTTTTT	CASSRTGEYTGELFF	TRBV5-1	NA	TRBJ2-2	15	TRBD1
TGCGCCAGCAGTGAGCCGGGTTACGAGCAGTACTTC	CASSEPGYEQYF	TRBV10-2	NA	TRBJ2-7	12	NA
TGTGCCAGCTCACTTCGACAGAACTCGAGGGGGACTGAAGCTTTCTTT	CASSLRQNSRGTEAFF	TRBV18	NA	TRBJ1-1	16	NA
TGTGCCAGCAGTTTTCCACCTCAGGGGAGGGGAAACGGGGAGCTGTTTTTT	CASSFPPQGRGNGELFF	TRBV28	NA	TRBJ2-2	17	NA
TGTGCCAGCAGCTTAGCTTCGACACCGAACACCGGGGAGCTGTTTTTT	CASSLASTPNTGELFF	TRBV11-2	NA	TRBJ2-2	16	NA
TGCGCCACCTCATCCCCTACGGATGAGCAGTTCTTC	CATSSPTDEQFF	TRBV5-1	once	TRBJ2-1	12	NA
TGTGCCAGCAGGCACTCGCTCAATCCGGATACGCAGTATTTT	CASRHSLNPDTQYF	TRBV27	NA	TRBJ2-3	14	NA
TGTGCCAGCAGCTGGTTCCTAGAGACAGGGTCCTACGAGCAGTACTTC	CASSWFLETGSYEQYF	TRBV2	NA	TRBJ2-7	16	TRBD1
TGCGCCAGCAGCCAAGGGACAGGGGGAGGCGAGACCCAGTACTTC	CASSQGTGGGETQYF	TRBV4-3	NA	TRBJ2-5	15	TRBD1
TGCGCCAGCAGCCCGGGCGGGGCGGGAGGGCCGGGTGAGCAGTTCTTC	CASSPGGAGGPGEQFF	TRBV5-1	NA	TRBJ2-1	16	TRBD2
TGTGCCAGCAGCTTACTAGCGGGAGGGTTCAACACCGGGGAGCTGTTTTTT	CASSLLAGGFNTGELFF	TRBV7-9	NA	TRBJ2-2	17	TRBD2
TGCGCCAGCAGCTTGGATTCGTGGGGACTGAGCTCCTACGAGCAGTACTTC	CASSLDSWGLSSYEQYF	TRBV5-1	NA	TRBJ2-7	17	NA
TGTGCCAGCAGTTTCAGGACAGGGGGGAATTCACCCCTCCACTTT	CASSFRTGGNSPLHF	TRBV13	NA	TRBJ1-6	15	TRBD1
TGTGCCAGCAGTTACTCATCGCGCTCTAGCACAGATACGCAGTATTTT	CASSYSSRSSTDTQYF	TRBV6-6	NA	TRBJ2-3	16	NA
TGCAGCGTCCCGGGGACAGCCCCAAGCTCTGGGGCCAACGTCCTGACTTTC	CSVPGTAPSSGANVLTF	TRBV29-1	NA	TRBJ2-6	17	TRBD1
TGTGCCAGCAGCTTGGGGGCGGGACTAGCGTCGGATGAGCAGTTCTTC	CASSLGAGLASDEQFF	TRBV11-2	NA	TRBJ2-1	16	TRBD2
TGTGCCAGCAGTGAAACAGGCTATGGCTACACCTTC	CASSETGYGYTF	TRBV6-1	NA	TRBJ1-2	12	NA
TGCAGCGTGGACAGGGGGTTGGGGGAGCTGTTTTTT	CSVDRGLGELFF	TRBV29-1	NA	TRBJ2-2	12	TRBD1
TGTGCCAGTGGACAGGGTACTGAAGCTTTCTTT	CASGQGTEAFF	TRBV28	NA	TRBJ1-1	11	TRBD1
TGTGCCAGCAGGGGGACTAGCGGGTCCCTACGAGAGACCCAGTACTTC	CASRGTSGSLRETQYF	TRBV2	NA	TRBJ2-5	16	TRBD2